This T cell receptor beta chain came from a study of early T cells in non-severe SARS-CoV-2 infection. Study context: Sequenced bulk RNA came from whole blood that was unsorted, and chains were unpaired.

In this sample, this clonotype turned up many times. Unique molecular identifiers were added to individual cDNA molecules. TCRdb called the 5' RACE reads again in MiXCR, with one record for every CDR3 protein. The table shows tens of thousands of distinct CDR3 sequences, with 6% to 8.5% occurring only once. Trimming shortened V by 0 bases and J by 0 bases, and 3 bases separated the two germline ends. Germline lookup yields CDR1 GTSNPN and CDR2 SVGIG (reference sequence). The CDR3 runs to 12 residues. Sequenced material: whole blood. The chain is built from TRBV30 and TRBJ2-7; D is uncertain. The sequence was collected from an adult who was a healthcare worker with PCR-confirmed SARS-CoV-2 infection or an uninfected control (not recorded which). CDR3 in DNA: TGTGCCTGGAGTGTCTCCTCCTACGAGCAGTACTTC. Amino acid sequence: CAWSVSSYEQYF.